The TCR beta chain under discussion was sequenced for a study of T cell responses to AZD1222 COVID-19 vaccine. The data were produced by immunoSEQ multiplex PCR, yet TCRdb's version contains in-frame clones alone and is incomplete. The table lists roughly 190,000 clones, 80% to 95% of them singletons. The receptor was isolated from an adult who received the AZD1222 COVID-19 vaccine. Sequenced here: peripheral blood, sampled 28 days after the second AZD1222 dose.

CDR3 loop: CASSPRAGPGNTIYF. CDR3 sequence (DNA): TGTGCCAGCAGCCCCAGGGCAGGACCGGGAAACACCATATATTTT. The chain uses TRBV7-2 and TRBJ1-3, with a possible D match to TRBD1 (5 bases). The CDR3 covers 15 residues. The ends were cut back, 5 bases at V and 4 bases at J, with 15 bases in the middle. Germline CDR1 and CDR2: SGHTA and FQGNSA. The variable domain in full, completed from reference TRBV7-2 and TRBJ1-3, reads GAGVSQSPSNKVTEKGKDVELRCDPISGHTALYWYRQSLGQGLEFLIYFQGNSAPDKSGLPSDRFSAERTGGSVSTLTIQRTQQEDSAVYLCASSPRAGPGNTIYFGEGSWLTVV.